A selection of T cell receptor beta chains follows, all from one sample in a study of blood T cell repertoires in COVID-19. TCRdb's copy holds only in-frame clones and misses some; the assay was immunoSEQ multiplex PCR. The data hold 200,000 or so clones, with 70% to 90% observed a single time. Sample: peripheral blood. These receptors were collected from a man aged 25 to 40 with COVID-19, enrolled during active disease. Both conserved end residues are part of each CDR3. D genes are given only for firm matches. Clone size, where shown, is once, few, many, or a class for clones that have expanded.

CDR3nt	CDR3aa	v_gene	j_gene	d_gene	abundance
TGTGCCAGCAGCTTAGGAGGCAGTTTCTACGAGCAGTACTTC	CASSLGGSFYEQYF	TRBV11-3	TRBJ2-7	-	-
TGTGCCAGCAGCCTTACAGGAGCCTCTGGAAACACCATATATTTT	CASSLTGASGNTIYF	TRBV9	TRBJ1-3	-	-
TGTGCCAGCAGGAAGGGGCGGGGTTTCACAGATACGCAGTATTTT	CASRKGRGFTDTQYF	TRBV6-5	TRBJ2-3	-	-
TGTGCCAGCAGCTTTGCCACAGGGGCGCAGAACTATGGCTACACCTTC	CASSFATGAQNYGYTF	TRBV5-6	TRBJ1-2	TRBD1	-
TGTGCCAGCAGAACCAGCGGGAGCTACGAGCAGTACTTC	CASRTSGSYEQYF	TRBV7-9	TRBJ2-7	TRBD2	-
TGTGCCAGCAGCGCCGATACAGGGGCTGGAAACACCATATATTTT	CASSADTGAGNTIYF	TRBV7-2	TRBJ1-3	TRBD1	-
TGTGCCAGCAGACAGGGTAGGTTAGCCACCTCATACAATGAGCAGTTCTTC	CASRQGRLATSYNEQFF	TRBV28	TRBJ2-1	-	-
TGTGCCACCAGTCCAAGGGGTTATGGCACAGATACGCAGTATTTT	CATSPRGYGTDTQYF	TRBV24-1	TRBJ2-3	-	-
TGTGCCAGCTCACCCGGACAGGTGAACTTCAATGAGCAGTTCTTC	CASSPGQVNFNEQFF	TRBV18	TRBJ2-1	TRBD1	-
TGTGCCAGCAGCTTAGTCCAGGTTGGATCACCCCTCCACTTT	CASSLVQVGSPLHF	TRBV11-2	TRBJ1-6	-	-
TGTGCCAGTAGCGACAGGGTTGAAAAACTGTTTTTT	CASSDRVEKLFF	TRBV19	TRBJ1-4	TRBD1	few
TGTGCCAGCACCTTAAGACAGGGTCTGGGGAATGAGCAGTTCTTC	CASTLRQGLGNEQFF	TRBV2	TRBJ2-1	TRBD1	once
TGTGCCAGCAGTGGACGACTAGCGAGGGCCTACAATGAGCAGTTCTTC	CASSGRLARAYNEQFF	TRBV6-2/TRBV6-3	TRBJ2-1	TRBD2	once
TGTGCCAGCAGAGAGAGCGTAGACAATGAGCAGTTCTTC	CASRESVDNEQFF	TRBV12-3/TRBV12-4	TRBJ2-1	-	few
TGTGCCACCAGCAGAGGAGGTATTGGCAATGAGCAGTTCTTC	CATSRGGIGNEQFF	TRBV15	TRBJ2-1	-	-
TGTGCCAGCAGTGGGTGGGGCCGCTCTGGGGCCAACGTCCTGACTTTC	CASSGWGRSGANVLTF	TRBV6-1	TRBJ2-6	-	-
TGTGCCAGCACTCCTCGGGACAGGGCTTCCAAAAACATTCAGTACTTC	CASTPRDRASKNIQYF	TRBV28	TRBJ2-4	TRBD1	-
TGCGCCAGCAGCTTGACCCCGACAGGGTACCAGGAGACCCAGTACTTC	CASSLTPTGYQETQYF	TRBV5-1	TRBJ2-5	TRBD1	-
TGTGCCAGCAGCTTCCCCGGGACAGTGGTGCAGTACTTC	CASSFPGTVVQYF	TRBV5-6	TRBJ2-7	TRBD1	-
TGTGCCAGCGACAGGGGCACTGAAGCTTTCTTT	CASDRGTEAFF	TRBV2	TRBJ1-1	TRBD1	-
TGTGCCAGCAGCTCTGACAGGGGGCGAGAGACCCAGTACTTC	CASSSDRGRETQYF	TRBV11-2	TRBJ2-5	TRBD1	-
TGTGCCTGGAGGGGGACAGGGAGCACAGATACGCAGTATTTT	CAWRGTGSTDTQYF	TRBV30	TRBJ2-3	TRBD1	-
TGTGCCAGTAGTATAGTGACTAGCGGGAGGGCTGGGACCCAGTACTTC	CASSIVTSGRAGTQYF	TRBV19	TRBJ2-5	TRBD2	-
TGTGCCAGCAGTTTAGGGGGGGCGGGACCTGGAAACACCATATATTTT	CASSLGGAGPGNTIYF	TRBV28	TRBJ1-3	-	-
TGTGCCAGCAGCTTTGGCAGGGGGCGTGAGCAGTACTTC	CASSFGRGREQYF	TRBV7-9	TRBJ2-7	TRBD1	-
TGTGCCAGCAAACCGTGGGCCATCGGGGAGCTGTTTTTT	CASKPWAIGELFF	TRBV6-5	TRBJ2-2	-	-
TGTGCCAGCAGCCCGGGTGGGGCTAGCGGGGTTCAGCAGTTCTTC	CASSPGGASGVQQFF	TRBV7-3	TRBJ2-1	TRBD2	-